This T cell receptor beta chain was profiled in a study of blood T cell repertoires in COVID-19. The V end lost 8 bases, the J end lost 3 bases, and 11 bases lay between the germline ends. Germline V lookup: CDR1 MNHEY, CDR2 SVGAGI. This CDR3 region has 13 residues. This clone appeared once. Per the original methods: Nucleated cell counts were estimated from reference gene primer amplification. Assay: immunoSEQ multiplex PCR; the TCRdb copy retains only in-frame clones and omits some. Clone size and the V and J calls come from that table; the DNA yielded D and trimming. The table shows about 150,000 clones, with around four fifths occurring only once.

The specimen was peripheral blood. V gene TRBV6-5 combines with J gene TRBJ1-5; a weak D match, TRBD1 (5 bases). This TCR derives from an elderly woman with acute or convalescent COVID-19. The DNA of the CDR3 is TGTGCCAGCCGTCAGGGTTACAATCAGCCCCAGCATTTT. It specifies CASRQGYNQPQHF.